This T cell receptor beta chain was recovered during a study of technical replicates of blood from a handful of donors (dated by TCRdb to the late 2010s). Of note for this clone: It lacks a known antigen. No much larger clonotype is one base removed from it; base qualities were not supplied.

Preparation of the library involved the immunoSEQ multiplex PCR assay. The source is immuneACCESS, and TCRdb retained only in-frame sequences with V and J called. Part of the clones is not carried over; for the studies checked, unresolved V genes explain less than half of this, and the remainder is unexplained. For this sample the table gives 60,000 to 65,000 clones, of which 75% to 90% were detected only once. The top ten hold 5.1% of the sample. The CDR3 runs 15 residues from the cysteine to the phenylalanine. Only the CDR3 DNA is retained, 45 bases long and in frame from the first base. CDR1 and CDR2 were assigned from the germline V gene (reference sequence) as MNHEY and SMNVEV. V is pruned by 6 bases and J by 3 bases, leaving 7 bases of the junction without a gene match.

The sequenced sample consisted of PBMCs. The clonotype originates from a human donor in good health. Some clones in this sample may be carry-over from other donors' samples. The sequence is built from TRBV27 and TRBJ2-7, with TRBD1 identical over 11 junction bases. The CDR3 in this case is CASSRKGTGGYEQYF. The nucleotide sequence is given as TGTGCCAGCAGCCGTAAAGGGACAGGGGGCTACGAGCAGTACTTC.